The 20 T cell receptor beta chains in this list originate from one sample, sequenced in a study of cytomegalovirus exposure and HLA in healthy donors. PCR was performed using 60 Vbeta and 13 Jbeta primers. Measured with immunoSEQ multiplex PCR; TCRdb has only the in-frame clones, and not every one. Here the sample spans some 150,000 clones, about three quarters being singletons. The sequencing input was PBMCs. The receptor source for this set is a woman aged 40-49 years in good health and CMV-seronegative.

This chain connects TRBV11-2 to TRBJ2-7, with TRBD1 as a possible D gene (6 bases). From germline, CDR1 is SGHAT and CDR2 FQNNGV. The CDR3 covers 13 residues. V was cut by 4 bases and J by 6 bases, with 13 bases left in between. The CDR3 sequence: CASSWARRGEQYF. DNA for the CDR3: TGTGCCAGCAGCTGGGCTCGCAGGGGCGAGCAGTACTTC.

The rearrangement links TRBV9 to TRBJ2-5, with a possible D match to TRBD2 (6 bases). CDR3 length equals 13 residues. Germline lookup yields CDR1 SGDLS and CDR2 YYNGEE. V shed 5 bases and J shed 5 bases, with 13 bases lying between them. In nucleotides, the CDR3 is TGTGCCAGCAGTCGGGAGCTTGTTGAGACCCAGTACTTC. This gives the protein CASSRELVETQYF.

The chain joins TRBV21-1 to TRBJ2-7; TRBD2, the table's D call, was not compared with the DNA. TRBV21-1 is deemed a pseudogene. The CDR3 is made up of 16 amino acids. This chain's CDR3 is CASSNNSPRSSYEQYF. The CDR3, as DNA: TGTGCCAGCAGCAATAACTCACCTAGGAGCTCCTACGAGCAGTACTTC.

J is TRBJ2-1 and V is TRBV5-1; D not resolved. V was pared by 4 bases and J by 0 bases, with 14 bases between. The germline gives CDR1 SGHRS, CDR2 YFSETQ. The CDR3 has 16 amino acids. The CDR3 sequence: CASSAASASSYNEQFF. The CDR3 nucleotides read TGCGCCAGCAGCGCCGCTTCCGCGAGCTCCTACAATGAGCAGTTCTTC. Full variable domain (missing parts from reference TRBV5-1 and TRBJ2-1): KAGVTQTPRYLIKTRGQQVTLSCSPISGHRSVSWYQQTPGQGLQFLFEYFSETQRNKGNFPGRFSGRQFSNSRSEMNVSTLELGDSALYLCASSAASASSYNEQFFGPGTRLTVL.

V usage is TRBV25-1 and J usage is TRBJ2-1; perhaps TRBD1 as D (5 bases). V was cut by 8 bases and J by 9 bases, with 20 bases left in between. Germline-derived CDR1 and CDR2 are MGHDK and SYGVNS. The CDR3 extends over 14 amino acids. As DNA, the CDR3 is TGTGCCAGCTCAGTGGTGACAGCAGGGTTTGAGCAGTTCTTC. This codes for CASSVVTAGFEQFF.

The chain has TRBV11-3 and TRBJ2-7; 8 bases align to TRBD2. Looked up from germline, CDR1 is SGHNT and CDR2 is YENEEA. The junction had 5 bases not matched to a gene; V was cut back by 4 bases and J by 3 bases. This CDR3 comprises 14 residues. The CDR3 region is CASSYGSGIYEQYF. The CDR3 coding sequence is TGTGCCAGCAGCTACGGTAGCGGGATCTACGAGCAGTACTTC.

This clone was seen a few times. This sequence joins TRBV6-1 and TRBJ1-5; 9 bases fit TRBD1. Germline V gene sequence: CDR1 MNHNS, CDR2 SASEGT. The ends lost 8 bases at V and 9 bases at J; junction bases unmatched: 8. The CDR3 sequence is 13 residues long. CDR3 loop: CASLGQGLPPQHF. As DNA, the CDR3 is TGTGCCAGCCTCGGACAGGGGTTGCCGCCCCAGCATTTT.

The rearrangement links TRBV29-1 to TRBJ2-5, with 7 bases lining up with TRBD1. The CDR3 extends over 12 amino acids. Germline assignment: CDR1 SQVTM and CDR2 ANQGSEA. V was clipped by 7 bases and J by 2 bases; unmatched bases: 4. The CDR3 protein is CSAGTEQETQYF. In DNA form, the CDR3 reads TGCAGCGCCGGGACAGAACAAGAGACCCAGTACTTC.

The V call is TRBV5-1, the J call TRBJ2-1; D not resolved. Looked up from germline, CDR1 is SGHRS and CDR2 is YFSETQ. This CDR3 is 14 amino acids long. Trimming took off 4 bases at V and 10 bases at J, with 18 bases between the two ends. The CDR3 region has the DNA TGCGCCAGCAGCCACCCTACCGCAGGCAGCGAGCAGTTCTTC. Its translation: CASSHPTAGSEQFF.

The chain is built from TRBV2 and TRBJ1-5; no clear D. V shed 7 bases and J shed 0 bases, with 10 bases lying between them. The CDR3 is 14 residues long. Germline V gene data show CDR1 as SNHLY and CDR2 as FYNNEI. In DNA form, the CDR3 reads TGTGCCAGCACATACAGTTATAGCAATCAGCCCCAGCATTTT. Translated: CASTYSYSNQPQHF.

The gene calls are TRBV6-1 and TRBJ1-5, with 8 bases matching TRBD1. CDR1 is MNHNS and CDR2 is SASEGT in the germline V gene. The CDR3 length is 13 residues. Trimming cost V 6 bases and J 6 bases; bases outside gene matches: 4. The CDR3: CASSADRGQPQHF. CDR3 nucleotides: TGTGCCAGCAGCGCAGACAGGGGTCAGCCCCAGCATTTT.

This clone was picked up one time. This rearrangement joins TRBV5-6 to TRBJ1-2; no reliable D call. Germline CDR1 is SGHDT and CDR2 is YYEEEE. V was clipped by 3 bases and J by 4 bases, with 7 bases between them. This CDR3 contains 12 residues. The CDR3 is CASSSGLYGYTF. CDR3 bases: TGTGCCAGCAGCTCAGGCCTCTATGGCTACACCTTC.

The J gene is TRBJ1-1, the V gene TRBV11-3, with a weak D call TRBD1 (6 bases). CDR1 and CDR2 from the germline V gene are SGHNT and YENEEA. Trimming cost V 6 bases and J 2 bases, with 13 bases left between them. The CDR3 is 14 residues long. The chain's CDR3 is CASRLGGANTEAFF. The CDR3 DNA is TGTGCCAGCAGGCTAGGGGGAGCAAACACTGAAGCTTTCTTT.

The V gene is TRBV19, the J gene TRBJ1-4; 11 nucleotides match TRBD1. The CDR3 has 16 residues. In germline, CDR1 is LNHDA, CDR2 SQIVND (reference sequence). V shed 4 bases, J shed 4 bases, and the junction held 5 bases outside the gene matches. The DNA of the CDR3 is TGTGCCAGTAGTAACGGACAGGGGGCGATTAATGAAAAACTGTTTTTT. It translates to CASSNGQGAINEKLFF. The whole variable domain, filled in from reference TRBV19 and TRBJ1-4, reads DGGITQSPKYLFRKEGQNVTLSCEQNLNHDAMYWYRQDPGQGLRLIYYSQIVNDFQKGDIAEGYSVSREKKESFPLTVTSAQKNPTAFYLCASSNGQGAINEKLFFGSGTQLSVL.

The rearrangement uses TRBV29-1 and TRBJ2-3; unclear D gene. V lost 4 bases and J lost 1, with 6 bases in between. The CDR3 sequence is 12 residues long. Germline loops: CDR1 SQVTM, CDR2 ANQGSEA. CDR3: CSVAIGTDTQYF. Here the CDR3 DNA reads TGCAGCGTTGCGATAGGCACAGATACGCAGTATTTT.

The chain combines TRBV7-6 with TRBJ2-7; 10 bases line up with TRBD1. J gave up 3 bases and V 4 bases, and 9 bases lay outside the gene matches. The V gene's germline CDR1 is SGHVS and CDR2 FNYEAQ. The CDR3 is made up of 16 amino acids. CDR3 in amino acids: CASSSYTGTGDYEQYF. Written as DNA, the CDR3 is TGTGCCAGCAGCTCTTACACCGGGACAGGGGACTACGAGCAGTACTTC.

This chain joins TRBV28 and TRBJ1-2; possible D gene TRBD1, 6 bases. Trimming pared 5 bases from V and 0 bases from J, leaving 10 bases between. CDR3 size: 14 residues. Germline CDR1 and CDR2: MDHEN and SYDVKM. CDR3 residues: CASSLGTPNYGYTF. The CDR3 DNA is TGTGCCAGCAGTCTTGGGACACCTAACTATGGCTACACCTTC.

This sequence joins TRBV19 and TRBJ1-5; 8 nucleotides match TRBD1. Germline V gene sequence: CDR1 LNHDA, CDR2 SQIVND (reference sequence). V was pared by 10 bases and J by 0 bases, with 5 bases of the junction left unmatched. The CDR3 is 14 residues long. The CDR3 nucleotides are TGTGCCACCTCTACAGGGGGTAGCAATCAGCCCCAGCATTTT. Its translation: CATSTGGSNQPQHF.

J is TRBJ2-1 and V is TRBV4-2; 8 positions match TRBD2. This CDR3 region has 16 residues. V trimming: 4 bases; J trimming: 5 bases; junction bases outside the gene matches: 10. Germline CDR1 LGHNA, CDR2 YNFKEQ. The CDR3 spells CASSPLAGKGDNEQFF. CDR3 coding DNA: TGTGCCAGCAGCCCATTAGCGGGAAAAGGAGACAATGAGCAGTTCTTC.

The CDR3 coding sequence is TGTGCCAGCAGCTTAGCCTACTCCTACAATGAGCAGTTCTTC. It encodes CASSLAYSYNEQFF. The chain is built from TRBV7-9 and TRBJ2-1; D unclear. The CDR3 is made up of 14 amino acids. Germline V gene data show CDR1 as SEHNR and CDR2 as FQNEAQ (reference sequence). V was trimmed by 0 bases and J by 0 bases, leaving 3 bases between them.